Each of the 17 T cell receptor beta chains below was sequenced from the same sample in a study of T cell clonality in common variable immunodeficiency. Using immunoSEQ multiplex PCR, the repertoire was profiled, and TCRdb retains in-frame clones only, with some absent. The repertoire yields about 40,000 clones, none seen only once; the top ten contain 3.5% to 4.5%. Sequencing input: peripheral blood mononuclear cells. The source of these receptors is a person aged 18-70 years in good health.

This clone was seen many times. The read terminates 3 residues ahead of where the CDR3 ends, so the germline J gene completes it. The chain uses TRBV20-1 and TRBJ2-1; the D gene is possibly TRBD1 (5 bases). The CDR3 totals 14 residues. CDR1 and CDR2 (germline): DFQATT, SNEGSKA (reference sequence). The V end was cut by 1 base, the J end by 4 bases, with 11 bases between. Incomplete CDR3 DNA: TGCAGTGCTAGAGGGGGCGGACCTTACAATGAG. Amino acids: CSARGGGPYNE. The complete CDR3 reads CSARGGGPYNEQFF.

This clone has a count of ten or more. The read comes to an end 3 residues before the CDR3 does, leaving the germline J gene to fill in the end. The chain uses TRBV29-1 and TRBJ1-1, with TRBD1 as a possible D gene (5 bases). The CDR3 consists of 14 residues. The germline V gene has CDR1 SQVTM and CDR2 ANQGSEA. Trimming pared 3 bases from V and 7 bases from J, leaving 18 bases between. The sequenced part of the CDR3 DNA is TGCAGCGTTGACACAGGAATCTTTTCGTATGAA. This translates into CSVDTGIFSYE. The CDR3 in its entirety is CSVDTGIFSYEAFF.

This clone was detected ten times or more. The read terminates 3 residues ahead of where the CDR3 ends, so the germline J gene completes it. V usage is TRBV20-1 and J usage is TRBJ2-2, with D possibly TRBD1 on 6 matching bases. There are 16 residues in the CDR3. The germline V and J ends were trimmed by 0 bases and 3 bases, with 14 bases remaining between them. Germline CDR1 and CDR2: DFQATT and SNEGSKA (reference sequence). The sequenced part of the CDR3 DNA is TGCAGTGCTAGAGAAACCAGGGGAAGGGACACCGGGGAG. This sequence encodes CSARETRGRDTGE. From start to end, the CDR3 is CSARETRGRDTGELFF.

This clone was seen ten or more times. The read ends 3 residues before the CDR3 terminus; that terminus is restored from the germline J gene. V and J are TRBV5-6 and TRBJ2-5, with D perhaps matching TRBD1 (5 bases). Germline CDR1 and CDR2: SGHDT and YYEEEE. This CDR3 comprises 15 residues. V lost 0 bases and J 5 bases, leaving 14 bases between the germline ends. The CDR3: CASSLVGLWGETQYF. The covered CDR3 bases are TGTGCCAGCAGCTTGGTGGGCCTTTGGGGCGAGACC. Supplemented by reference TRBV5-6 and TRBJ2-5, the full variable domain reads DAGVTQSPTHLIKTRGQQVTLRCSPKSGHDTVSWYQQALGQGPQFIFQYYEEEERQRGNFPDRFSGHQFPNYSSELNVNALLLGDSALYLCASSLVGLWGETQYFGPGTRLLVL.

This clone was observed a few times. The read terminates 3 residues ahead of where the CDR3 ends, so the germline J gene completes it. The chain employs TRBV19 and TRBJ1-2; D not resolved. This CDR3 region has 15 residues. CDR1 is LNHDA, CDR2 SQIVND, per germline (reference sequence). The sequenced part of the CDR3 DNA is TGTGCCAGTAGTGCGGGAGTGGCGGCCACCTACGAC. It translates to CASSAGVAATYD. The CDR3 reads in full as CASSAGVAATYDYTF.

The CDR3: CSARIGSVGYTF. CDR3 DNA (partial): TGCAGTGCTAGGATAGGGTCGGTTGGC. This chain connects TRBV20-1 to TRBJ1-2; D is undetermined. The read ends 3 residues early relative to the CDR3; the germline J gene fills the gap. Trimming shortened V by 3 bases and J by 7 bases, and 12 bases separated the two germline ends. The CDR3 sequence is 12 residues long. Per germline, CDR1 DFQATT and CDR2 SNEGSKA (reference sequence).

Turning to this clone: The read gets to within 3 residues of the CDR3 end, and the germline J gene fills in the rest. The chain combines TRBV2 with TRBJ1-2, with 10 bases that match TRBD1. The CDR3 is made up of 13 amino acids. In germline, CDR1 is SNHLY, CDR2 FYNNEI. The covered CDR3 bases are TGTGCCAGCACCCGGGGACAGGGGTACGAC. Encoded protein: CASTRGQGYD. The CDR3 as a whole reads CASTRGQGYDYTF.

This clone was observed at least ten times. The DNA ends 3 residues before the CDR3 does, and the rest of the CDR3 is filled in from the germline J gene. The chain recombines TRBV20-1 with TRBJ1-2, with no clear D. V shed 3 bases and J shed 6 bases, with 14 bases lying between them. The CDR3 totals 13 residues. Germline V gene data show CDR1 as DFQATT and CDR2 as SNEGSKA (reference sequence). The sequenced part of the CDR3 DNA is TGCAGTGCTAGTTATGGCCTCCGGGATGGC. It codes for CSASYGLRDG. In full, the CDR3 reads CSASYGLRDGYTF.

The sample holds many counts of this clone. The CDR3 extends 3 residues past the end of the read, so its final part is completed from the germline J gene. The chain links TRBV7-9 to TRBJ2-3; 7 bases map to TRBD2. Per the germline V gene, CDR1 is SEHNR and CDR2 is FQNEAQ (reference sequence). CDR3 length: 15 amino acids. V lost 4 bases and J lost 4; bases outside the gene matches: 8. The CDR3 bases that were read are TGTGCCAGCAGCTCCATGGCGGGAGTGTCAGATACG. It codes for CASSSMAGVSDT. The CDR3 as a whole reads CASSSMAGVSDTQYF. Complete variable domain (other parts from reference TRBV7-9 and TRBJ2-3): DTGVSQNPRHKITKRGQNVTFRCDPISEHNRLYWYRQTLGQGPEFLTYFQNEAQLEKSRLLSDRFSAERPKGSFSTLEIQRTEQGDSAMYLCASSSMAGVSDTQYFGPGTRLTVL.

There are many counts of this clone. The read finishes 3 residues shy of the CDR3 end, and the germline J gene is used to complete it. The chain joins TRBV20-1 to TRBJ2-1; 8 bases align to TRBD2. The CDR3 is 16 amino acids. Germline V gene sequence: CDR1 DFQATT, CDR2 SNEGSKA (reference sequence). The J segment lost 0 bases and the V segment lost 3 bases, leaving 7 bases of the junction unmatched. The part of the CDR3 DNA that was read is TGCAGTGCTAGTTCGACCGGGACTAGCTCCTACAATGAG. Its protein product is CSASSTGTSSYNE. The full CDR3 is CSASSTGTSSYNEQFF.

This clone occurred many times. Read coverage stops 3 residues before the CDR3 terminus; the germline J gene supplies the remainder. The chain uses TRBV7-2 and TRBJ1-2, with 7 positions matching TRBD1. This CDR3 contains 14 residues. Trimming took 5 bases from V and 0 from J; bases not matched to a gene: 3. In germline, CDR1 is SGHTA, CDR2 FQGNSA. The sequenced CDR3 bases are TGTGCCAGCAGCCGGGGACAGACTAACTATGGC. Protein sequence: CASSRGQTNYG. The CDR3, in full, reads CASSRGQTNYGYTF.

The table lists this clone with many counts. The read falls 3 residues short of the CDR3 end, and the missing part is taken from the germline J gene. V gene TRBV9 combines with J gene TRBJ2-3; 9 bases map to TRBD1. J was trimmed by 3 bases and V by 2 bases; bases with no gene match: 10. The CDR3 is 17 residues long. The V gene's germline CDR1 is SGDLS and CDR2 YYNGEE. CDR3 bases read: TGTGCCAGCAGCGTCCGGGACAGGGTACGGAAGACAGATACG. Its translation is CASSVRDRVRKTDT. The entire CDR3 protein reads CASSVRDRVRKTDTQYF. Supplemented by reference TRBV9 and TRBJ2-3, the full variable domain reads DSGVTQTPKHLITATGQRVTLRCSPRSGDLSVYWYQQSLDQGLQFLIQYYNGEERAKGNILERFSAQQFPDLHSELNLSSLELGDSALYFCASSVRDRVRKTDTQYFGPGTRLTVL.

CDR3 DNA, as far as it was read: TGTGCCAGCTCGGCAACAGGGGAGGTTTCTAATTCACCC. Its protein product is CASSATGEVSNSP. The complete CDR3 reads CASSATGEVSNSPLHF. The chain links TRBV18 to TRBJ1-6, with 7 bases fitting TRBD1. With the read ending 3 residues before the CDR3 end, the germline J gene is used to fill in that end. With 6 bases clipped from V and 6 bases from J, the junction kept 11 bases outside the gene matches. Germline V lookup: CDR1 KGHSH, CDR2 LQKENI. CDR3 size: 16 residues.

The table lists this clone with many counts. The read stops 3 residues short of the end of the CDR3; the missing end is completed from the germline J gene. The J gene is TRBJ2-2, the V gene TRBV18; TRBD2 is a possible D gene (6 bases). The CDR3 loop spans 13 amino acids. Germline V lookup: CDR1 KGHSH, CDR2 LQKENI. Trimming took 3 bases from V and 7 from J, leaving 9 bases between them. Partial CDR3 DNA: TGTGCCAGCTCACCCCAGGGAGGCGGGGAG. As protein: CASSPQGGGE. The whole CDR3 protein reads CASSPQGGGELFF.

Ten or more counts support this clone. The CDR3 end lies 3 residues beyond the end of the read and is filled in from the germline J gene. This chain connects TRBV5-1 to TRBJ2-7; no firm D call. Germline lookup yields CDR1 SGHRS and CDR2 YFSETQ. Trimming took 3 bases from V and 6 from J, leaving 10 bases between them. The CDR3 runs to 12 residues. The CDR3 protein is CASSSRVSEQYF. The sequenced part of the CDR3 DNA is TGCGCCAGCAGCTCCCGGGTGAGCGAG.

This clone occurred a few times. The read halts 3 residues ahead of the CDR3 end, with the missing end drawn from the germline J gene. This chain uses TRBV5-6 with TRBJ2-7; no clear D. V dropped 2 bases and J dropped 4 bases, with 10 bases sitting between them. CDR3 length: 13 amino acids. Per the germline V gene, CDR1 is SGHDT and CDR2 is YYEEEE. The covered CDR3 bases are TGTGCCAGCAGCTTTGTGGCCTCGTACGAG. This gives the protein CASSFVASYE. The whole CDR3 reads CASSFVASYEQYF.

This clone was picked up many times. The read terminates 3 residues ahead of where the CDR3 ends, so the germline J gene completes it. This rearrangement joins TRBV19 to TRBJ2-5, with D tentatively TRBD2 (6 bases). CDR3 length: 17 amino acids. V was shortened by 4 bases and J by 2 bases, with 20 bases between the two germline ends. Germline V CDR1 and CDR2: LNHDA, SQIVND (reference sequence). CDR3 DNA (partial): TGTGCCAGTAGTACCCGGACCAGTGGTAGCGGACAAGAGACC. Its translation is CASSTRTSGSGQET. The whole CDR3 is CASSTRTSGSGQETQYF.